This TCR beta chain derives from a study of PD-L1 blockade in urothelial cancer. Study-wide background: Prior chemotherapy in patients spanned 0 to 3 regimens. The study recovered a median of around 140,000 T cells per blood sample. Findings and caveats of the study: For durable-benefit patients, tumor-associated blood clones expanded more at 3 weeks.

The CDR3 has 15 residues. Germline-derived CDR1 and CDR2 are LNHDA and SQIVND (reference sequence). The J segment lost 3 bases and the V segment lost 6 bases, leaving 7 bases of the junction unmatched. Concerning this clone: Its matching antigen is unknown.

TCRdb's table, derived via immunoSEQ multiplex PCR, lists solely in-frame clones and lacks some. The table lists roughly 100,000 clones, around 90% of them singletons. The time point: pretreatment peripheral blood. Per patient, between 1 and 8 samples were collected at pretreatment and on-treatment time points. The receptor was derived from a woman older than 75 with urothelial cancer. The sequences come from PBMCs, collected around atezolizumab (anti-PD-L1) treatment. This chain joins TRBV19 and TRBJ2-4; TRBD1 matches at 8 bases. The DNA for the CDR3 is TGTGCCAGTAGCCCAGGGGGCGCCGTCAAAAACATTCAGTACTTC. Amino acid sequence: CASSPGGAVKNIQYF.